A selection of T cell receptor beta chains follows, all from one sample in a study of T cells in Graves' hyperthyroidism and ophthalmopathy. TCRdb analysed the multiplex PCR reads with MiXCR anew, one entry per CDR3 protein. Of hundreds of thousands of distinct CDR3 sequences in the sample, 38% are singletons; the top ten hold approximately 8.7%. Sequenced sample: blood. The receptors here all came from a man aged 18 to 29 with Graves' hyperthyroidism. CDR3s include the opening cysteine and the closing phenylalanine or tryptophan.

CASSQEWGSSYNSPLHF TRBJ1-6 TRBV14
CASSSTDRPRDTIYF TRBJ1-3 TRBV7-9
CASVATGQGSPLHF TRBJ1-6 TRBV7-3
CASSLGQGADTIYF TRBJ1-3 TRBV5-1
CSALLTGTAYEQYF TRBJ2-7 TRBV20-1
CGDRGLGAEAFF TRBJ1-1 TRBV20-1
CAGSLRGSVYEQYF TRBJ2-7 TRBV11-2
CASSPPDRGVDGYTF TRBJ1-2 TRBV12-3/TRBV12-4
CAISEGISYEQYF TRBJ2-7 TRBV10-3
CATSGGTATNYGYTF TRBJ1-2 TRBV24-1
CATSAGGQPQHF TRBJ1-5 TRBV24-1
CSVGQGVGELFF TRBJ2-2 TRBV29-1
CASSADGRAAFF TRBJ1-1 TRBV7-6
CSATDSGNTIYF TRBJ1-3 TRBV20-1
CASSLAESGDGRQETQYF TRBJ2-5 TRBV7-6
CSARPQTREYEQYF TRBJ2-7 TRBV20-1
CASSLSVGGGTEAFF TRBJ1-1 TRBV7-9
CASSPPGKGPEAFF TRBJ1-1 TRBV7-9
CSADSYEQYF TRBJ2-7 TRBV20-1
CSVKKEGGQETQYF TRBJ2-5 TRBV29-1
CASSLDQRPIYEQYF TRBJ2-7 TRBV5-1
CASSFWKKGQPNTEAFF TRBJ1-1 TRBV11-3
CASSLAAGDTEAFF TRBJ1-1 TRBV7-6
CASSYKGLVNTEAFF TRBJ1-1 TRBV6-5
CASSRREQNGELFF TRBJ2-2 TRBV9
CASSRDTNYGYTF TRBJ1-2 TRBV2
CASSLAVGRDRVSEQYF TRBJ2-7 TRBV7-2
CSVEDLSGASRGYGYTF TRBJ1-2 TRBV29-1
CASSLSRENEQYF TRBJ2-7 TRBV5-1
CASNLGGLADPRGELFF TRBJ2-2 TRBV2
CASSIVGDTDTQYF TRBJ2-3 TRBV19
CASSQDPGHSRDQPQHF TRBJ1-5 TRBV7-9
CASSVDSSVPPGEQYF TRBJ2-7 TRBV9
CSARLRTSGAYEQYF TRBJ2-7 TRBV20-1
CASSPTGAPNQPQHF TRBJ1-5 TRBV19
CATTSGQKETQYF TRBJ2-5 TRBV15
CASSDRRGATWGYTF TRBJ1-2 TRBV10-2
CSSPRVENTEAFF TRBJ1-1 TRBV29-1
CSARGGQALLYEQYF TRBJ2-7 TRBV20-1
CATSDPGTRNTGELFF TRBJ2-2 TRBV24-1
CSVTLGQGNSNQPQHF TRBJ1-5 TRBV29-1
CASSQDTGALPILRYPSSYEQYF TRBJ2-7 TRBV7-6
CASSSLWGNTEAFF TRBJ1-1 TRBV7-3
CASSETGVGTEAFF TRBJ1-1 TRBV2
CASSSGINEKLFF TRBJ1-4 TRBV6-6
CASKYNEQFF . TRBV2
CSVEWQGDTGELFF TRBJ2-2 TRBV29-1
CASSSRTGNVSPLHF TRBJ1-6 TRBV7-6
CSLKAGLGPQHF TRBJ1-5 TRBV29-1
CASRYDSGTEAFF TRBJ1-1 TRBV5-4
CASSEFYTDTQYF TRBJ2-3 TRBV2
CASSLDRTEAFF TRBJ1-1 TRBV11-2
CASSHTRTGVYGYTF TRBJ1-2 TRBV4-1
CASTTQGRVSFF TRBJ1-1 TRBV2
CASSSRQNTEAFF TRBJ1-1 TRBV7-3
CATSSETGEQYF TRBJ2-7 TRBV15
CASSTWGAQETQYF TRBJ2-5 TRBV25-1
CVSSSVGNQPQHF TRBJ1-5 TRBV6-5
CAIRGQGGNQPQHF TRBJ1-5 TRBV10-3
CAISETGTAGTEAFF TRBJ1-1 TRBV10-3